Given below is one T cell receptor beta chain in context. Which antigen it targets is not known. No much larger clonotype is one base removed from it; base qualities were not supplied. The immunoSEQ Assay, a bias-controlled multiplex PCR, was used to amplify TCRbeta CDR3 regions from genomic DNA. In the authors' own workflow: Nucleated cell counts per sample were estimated from amplification of reference gene primers within the assay. To quantify the absolute abundance of each unique TCRbeta CDR3 rearrangement, sequence reads were collapsed and filtered. Productive Simpson clonality was computed per sample as the square root of Simpson's diversity index over productive rearrangements. TCRdb provides this immuneACCESS table in a form limited to in-frame rearrangements. Some clones are lacking; in checked studies, under half of them reflect an unresolved V gene, and why the rest are absent is not known. From that table come the V and J calls and clone size; the DNA was used to work out D and trimming. Across this sample there are under 150,000 clones, with about 90% seen only once. 15% to 20% of the sample lies in the top ten.

The data originate from a study of blood T cell repertoires in COVID-19 (TCRdb year 2020). Looking at the study overall: Collaborator samples came from the United States, Italy and Spain and covered acute and convalescent phases of COVID-19. The prospective study material was composed of cDNA or gDNA derived from T cells, B-cell-depleted T cells, or PBMCs. Subjects who had been exposed to COVID-19, were actively infected with it, or had recovered from it provided the deeply sampled blood TCRbeta repertoires that made up the dataset. A freely available public database, intended as a resource for researchers studying the immune response to SARS-CoV-2, is where the repertoires were released. Samples came from the ongoing ImmuneRACE study (first 160 participants) plus 1,254 subjects from 6 global collaborators. Sample metadata almost always included a de-identified subject ID, COVID-19 status, age in years and sex. HLA class I and class II types, where available, came from metadata supplied by the sample provider rather than from assay-based typing. General findings and caveats noted by the study authors: How much clinical and demographic metadata was included differed by source and by participant, and the metadata was provided uncurated.

A second Seattle source provided samples from volunteer blood donors who had recovered from COVID-19. The collaborating institutions used their own protocols to collect whole blood in K2EDTA tubes. For TCRbeta analysis, collaborators shipped samples as frozen whole blood, isolated PBMCs, or DNA extracted from either of those sample types. The CDR3 numbers 14 residues from cysteine through phenylalanine. Solely the CDR3 DNA is kept, with 42 bases framed from the first base. CDR1 is given as SEHNR and CDR2 as FQNEAQ, both from the germline V gene (reference sequence). Relative to germline, V is 1 base shorter and J is 9 bases shorter, with 15 bases between their ends.

The receptor was isolated from a woman aged 45-60 years who had recovered from COVID-19. Sequencing was performed on peripheral blood. The chain links TRBV7-9 with TRBJ1-1, and possibly TRBD1, on 5 matching bases. The CDR3 corresponds to CASSLGTGTVKAFF. The DNA is TGTGCCAGCAGCTTAGGAACCGGGACTGTAAAAGCTTTCTTT.